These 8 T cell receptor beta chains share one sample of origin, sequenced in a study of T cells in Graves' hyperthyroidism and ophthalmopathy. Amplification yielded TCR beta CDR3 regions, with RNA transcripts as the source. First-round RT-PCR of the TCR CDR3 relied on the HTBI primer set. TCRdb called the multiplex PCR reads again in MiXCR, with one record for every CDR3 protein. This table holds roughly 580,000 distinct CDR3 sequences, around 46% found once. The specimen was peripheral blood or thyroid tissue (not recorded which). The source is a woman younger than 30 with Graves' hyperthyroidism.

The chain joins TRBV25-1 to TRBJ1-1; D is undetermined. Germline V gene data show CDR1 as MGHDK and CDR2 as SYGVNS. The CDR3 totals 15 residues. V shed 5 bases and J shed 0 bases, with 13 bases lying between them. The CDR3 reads CASSKPGVMNTEAFF. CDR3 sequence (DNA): TGTGCCAGCAGTAAGCCTGGGGTCATGAACACTGAAGCTTTCTTT.

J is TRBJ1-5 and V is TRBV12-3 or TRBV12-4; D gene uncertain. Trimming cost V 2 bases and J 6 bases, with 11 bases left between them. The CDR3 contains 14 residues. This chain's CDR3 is CASSLSDNSQPQHF. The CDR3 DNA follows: TGTGCCAGCAGTTTAAGTGATAACAGTCAGCCCCAGCATTTT.

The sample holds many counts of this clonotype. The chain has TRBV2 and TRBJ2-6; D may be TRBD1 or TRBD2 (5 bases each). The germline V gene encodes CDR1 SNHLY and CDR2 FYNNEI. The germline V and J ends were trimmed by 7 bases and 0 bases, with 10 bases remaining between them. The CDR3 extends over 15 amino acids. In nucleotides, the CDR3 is TGTGCCAGCAAGGGACCCAACTCTGGGGCCAACGTCCTGACTTTC. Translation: CASKGPNSGANVLTF.

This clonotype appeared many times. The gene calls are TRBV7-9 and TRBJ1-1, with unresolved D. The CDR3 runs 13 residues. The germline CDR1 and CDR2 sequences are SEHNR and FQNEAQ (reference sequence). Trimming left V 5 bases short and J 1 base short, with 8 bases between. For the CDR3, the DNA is TGTGCCAGCAGCCTGCCCGAGAACACTGAAGCTTTCTTT. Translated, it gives CASSLPENTEAFF.

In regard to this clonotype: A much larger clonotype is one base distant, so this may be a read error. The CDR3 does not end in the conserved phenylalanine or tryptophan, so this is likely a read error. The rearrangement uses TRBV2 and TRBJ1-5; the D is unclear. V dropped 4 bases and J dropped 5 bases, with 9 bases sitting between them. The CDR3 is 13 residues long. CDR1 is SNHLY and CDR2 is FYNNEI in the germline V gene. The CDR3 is CASSVVGDQPQHL. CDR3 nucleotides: TGTGCCAGCAGTGTGGTCGGGGATCAGCCCCAGCATCTT.

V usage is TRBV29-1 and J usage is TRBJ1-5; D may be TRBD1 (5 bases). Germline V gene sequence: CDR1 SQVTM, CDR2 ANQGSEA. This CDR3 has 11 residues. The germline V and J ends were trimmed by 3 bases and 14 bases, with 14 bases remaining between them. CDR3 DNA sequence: TGCAGCGTTGAGGGGCTCGAGGACGAGCATTTT. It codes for CSVEGLEDEHF.

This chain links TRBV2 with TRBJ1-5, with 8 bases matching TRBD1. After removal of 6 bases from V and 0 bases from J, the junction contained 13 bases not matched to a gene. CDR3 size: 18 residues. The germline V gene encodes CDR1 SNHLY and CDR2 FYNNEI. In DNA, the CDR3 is TGTGCCAGCAGCCCGGGACAGGAGTTAACCCATAGCAATCAGCCCCAGCATTTT. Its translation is CASSPGQELTHSNQPQHF.

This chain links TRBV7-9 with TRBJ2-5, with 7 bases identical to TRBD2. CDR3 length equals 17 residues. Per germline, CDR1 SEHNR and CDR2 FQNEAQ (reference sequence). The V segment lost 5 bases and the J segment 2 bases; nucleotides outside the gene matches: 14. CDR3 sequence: CASSEGRGTKVQETQYF. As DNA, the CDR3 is TGTGCCAGCAGCGAGGGGCGGGGGACTAAGGTTCAAGAGACCCAGTACTTC.